This TCR beta chain is from a study of cytomegalovirus exposure and HLA in healthy donors. This CDR3 spans 15 amino acids. V shed 5 bases, J shed 0 bases, and the junction held 4 bases outside the gene matches. CDR1 and CDR2 (germline): MNHEY, SMNVEV (reference sequence). The primer mix had 60 Vbeta and 13 Jbeta primers. Repertoires were generated with immunoSEQ multiplex PCR, while TCRdb's copy carries only in-frame clones and drops some. The sample includes about 160,000 clones, around 78% of them seen just once. The sample consisted of PBMCs. The chain recombines TRBV27 with TRBJ1-5, with 7 bases lining up with TRBD1. This sequence originates from a woman aged 40-49 years in good health and CMV-seronegative. CDR3 sequence (DNA): TGTGCCAGCAGTCCTAGGACAGGTAGCAATCAGCCCCAGCATTTT. Amino acid sequence: CASSPRTGSNQPQHF.